The rows below give T cell receptor beta chains drawn from one sample of a study of early T cells in non-severe SARS-CoV-2 infection. One entry per CDR3 protein results from TCRdb running MiXCR on the 5' RACE reads. The sample carries approximately 29,000 distinct CDR3 sequences, about 6% recorded once. The sequenced material came from whole blood. Receptor source: an adult who was a healthcare worker with PCR-confirmed SARS-CoV-2 infection or an uninfected control (not recorded which). Both conserved end residues are part of each CDR3. A D gene is named only where the DNA matches it firmly. Clone size is shown for a subset of rows, as once, few, many or a class of expanded clone.

d_gene | j_gene | abundance | v_gene | CDR3aa | CDR3nt
- | TRBJ2-7 | many | TRBV4-1 | CASSQVLGGRYTYEQYF | TGCGCCAGCAGCCAAGTCCTAGGGGGGCGGTACACCTACGAGCAGTACTTC
- | TRBJ2-5 | many | TRBV20-1 | CSARENYQETQYF | TGCAGTGCTAGAGAGAACTATCAAGAGACCCAGTACTTC
TRBD2 | TRBJ2-4 | - | TRBV20-1 | CSAFLPGGSKNIQYF | TGCAGTGCCTTCTTGCCGGGAGGATCAAAAAACATTCAGTACTTC
- | TRBJ1-1 | - | TRBV10-3 | CAARGRTTEAFF | TGTGCCGCCAGAGGGCGTACGACTGAAGCTTTCTTT
TRBD2 | TRBJ2-7 | many | TRBV19 | CASRTSGKGEQYF | TGTGCCAGTAGGACTAGCGGGAAGGGCGAGCAGTACTTC
- | TRBJ2-5 | many | TRBV12-5 | CASGPTEETQYF | TGTGCTAGTGGTCCGACCGAAGAGACCCAGTACTTC
- | TRBJ2-4 | many | TRBV4-1 | CASSQDPGQNRVKYF | TGCGCCAGCAGCCAAGATCCTGGTCAAAACCGGGTCAAATACTTC
TRBD1 | TRBJ1-6 | many | TRBV20-1 | CSAPTDRVDSPLHF | TGCAGTGCTCCTACCGACAGGGTGGACTCACCCCTCCACTTT
- | TRBJ1-4 | many | TRBV12-3/TRBV12-4 | CASSFSGGGEKLFF | TGTGCCAGCAGTTTTTCGGGGGGTGGTGAAAAACTGTTTTTT
- | TRBJ1-1 | many | TRBV30 | CAWSVEQGLLAFF | TGTGCCTGGAGTGTCGAACAGGGCTTGCTCGCTTTCTTT
TRBD2 | TRBJ2-7 | many | TRBV6-1 | CASSERSGRAHEQYF | TGTGCCAGCAGTGAACGTAGCGGGAGGGCCCACGAGCAGTACTTC
TRBD2 | TRBJ2-1 | many | TRBV7-9 | CASSLAPGGLAGVRAYNEQFF | TGTGCCAGCAGCTTAGCGCCAGGGGGACTAGCGGGAGTACGTGCCTACAATGAGCAGTTCTTC
- | TRBJ2-2 | many | TRBV12-5 | CASGGDTGELFF | TGTGCTAGTGGTGGGGACACCGGGGAGCTGTTTTTT
TRBD1 | TRBJ2-7 | many | TRBV7-6 | CASSFDRAEQYF | TGTGCCAGCAGCTTTGACAGGGCCGAGCAGTACTTC
- | TRBJ1-6 | few | TRBV6-1 | CASTADFQSSYNSPLHF | TGTGCCAGCACCGCGGACTTTCAGAGCTCCTATAATTCACCCCTCCACTTT
- | TRBJ1-2 | many | TRBV5-4 | CASSSTGRVGGYTF | TGTGCCAGCAGCTCGACAGGAAGGGTAGGCGGCTACACCTTC
- | TRBJ2-1 | - | TRBV5-4 | CASSFTEYNEQFF | TGTGCCAGCAGCTTTACAGAATACAATGAGCAGTTCTTC
- | TRBJ2-7 | - | TRBV2 | CASSPERIEQYF | TGTGCCAGCAGCCCCGAACGTATCGAGCAGTACTTC
- | TRBJ2-3 | many | TRBV5-1 | CASSTLRQATDTQYF | TGCGCCAGCAGCACCCTTAGACAGGCAACAGATACGCAGTATTTT
- | TRBJ1-1 | many | TRBV28 | CASSLGGRGSRTEAFF | TGTGCCAGCAGTTTGGGAGGACGTGGTTCGAGGACTGAAGCTTTCTTT
- | TRBJ2-7 | many | TRBV28 | CASSRAKLVYEQYF | TGTGCCAGCAGTCGGGCGAAGTTAGTCTACGAGCAGTACTTC
- | TRBJ2-3 | many | TRBV23-1 | CASSQTGLQRTDTQYF | TGCGCCAGCAGTCAGACGGGTCTTCAGAGGACAGATACGCAGTATTTT
- | TRBJ1-2 | many | TRBV5-1 | CASSLDGQGEGYTF | TGCGCCAGCAGCTTGGATGGGCAGGGAGAAGGCTACACCTTC
TRBD1 | TRBJ1-6 | many | TRBV20-1 | CSASATGTGALHF | TGCAGTGCTTCCGCGACAGGGACAGGGGCCCTCCACTTT
- | TRBJ2-1 | - | TRBV30 | CAWSGGTTYNEQFF | TGTGCCTGGAGCGGTGGGACCACATACAATGAGCAGTTCTTC
- | TRBJ2-1 | many | TRBV12-3/TRBV12-4 | CASSSQGYEQFF | TGTGCCAGCAGTTCCCAGGGCTATGAGCAGTTCTTC
TRBD2 | TRBJ2-6 | - | TRBV9 | CASSVSREGSGANVLTF | TGTGCCAGCAGCGTGTCACGGGAGGGGTCTGGGGCCAACGTCCTGACTTTC
- | TRBJ1-6 | many | TRBV12-2 | CASRLPMTGPYNSPLHF | TGTGCAAGTCGCTTACCGATGACAGGGCCTTATAATTCACCCCTCCACTTT
TRBD2 | TRBJ2-3 | - | TRBV7-2 | CASSFMRGGPDTQYF | TGTGCCAGCAGCTTCATGCGGGGGGGCCCAGATACGCAGTATTTT
TRBD2 | TRBJ2-5 | many | TRBV6-2/TRBV6-3 | CASSPGLAGGYETQYF | TGTGCCAGCAGTCCCGGACTAGCGGGAGGCTACGAGACCCAGTACTTC
- | TRBJ2-6 | many | TRBV2 | CASSRVPSSGANVLTF | TGTGCCAGCAGCCGGGTCCCTAGCTCTGGGGCCAACGTCCTGACTTTC
- | TRBJ2-5 | many | TRBV6-1 | CASSDEGETQYF | TGTGCCAGCAGTGATGAGGGGGAGACCCAGTACTTC
- | TRBJ2-3 | many | TRBV7-9 | CASSLRAGNTDTQYF | TGTGCCAGCAGCTTACGGGCGGGAAACACAGATACGCAGTATTTT
TRBD2 | TRBJ2-1 | few | TRBV9 | CASSVDPAGRAYNEQFF | TGTGCCAGCAGCGTAGATCCAGCGGGAAGAGCCTACAATGAGCAGTTCTTC
- | TRBJ2-1 | - | TRBV20-1 | CSARLINEQFF | TGCAGTGCTAGACTTATCAATGAGCAGTTCTTC
- | TRBJ2-1 | few | TRBV7-9 | CASSLWGDEQFF | TGTGCCAGCAGCCTGTGGGGGGATGAGCAGTTCTTC
TRBD2 | TRBJ2-1 | many | TRBV7-9 | CASSPGLAFGDEQFF | TGTGCCAGCAGCCCGGGACTAGCGTTCGGAGATGAGCAGTTCTTC
- | TRBJ2-1 | - | TRBV7-8 | CASSRGRSEQFF | TGTGCCAGCAGCCGGGGACGTAGTGAGCAGTTCTTC
TRBD2 | TRBJ2-1 | many | TRBV6-2/TRBV6-3 | CASSYMFTSGRIINSDEQFF | TGTGCCAGCAGTTACATGTTTACTAGCGGGAGAATAATTAATTCGGATGAGCAGTTCTTC
TRBD2 | TRBJ2-7 | few | TRBV29-1 | CSVGGLAGNSYEQYF | TGCAGCGTGGGAGGACTAGCGGGAAACTCCTACGAGCAGTACTTC
- | TRBJ1-1 | many | TRBV12-3/TRBV12-4 | CASSLERDNTEAFF | TGTGCCAGCAGTTTAGAGAGGGATAACACTGAAGCTTTCTTT
TRBD2 | TRBJ2-1 | many | TRBV4-2 | CASSQVGSSGRDEQFF | TGTGCCAGCAGCCAAGTGGGGTCTAGCGGTAGGGATGAGCAGTTCTTC
TRBD1 | TRBJ1-1 | many | TRBV5-1 | CASSSGGPGDTEAFF | TGCGCCAGCAGCTCAGGGGGCCCTGGGGACACTGAAGCTTTCTTT
TRBD2 | TRBJ2-1 | many | TRBV7-2 | CASSFGTSGINEQFF | TGTGCCAGCAGCTTCGGGACTAGCGGGATCAATGAGCAGTTCTTC
- | TRBJ2-2 | many | TRBV7-3 | CASSLTASGTGELFF | TGTGCCAGCAGCTTAACGGCAAGCGGGACCGGGGAGCTGTTTTTT
TRBD1 | TRBJ2-7 | - | TRBV10-3 | CAISDWDRGPYEQYF | TGTGCCATCAGTGACTGGGACAGGGGGCCCTACGAGCAGTACTTC
- | TRBJ1-2 | - | TRBV4-1 | CASSEGRVTYGYTF | TGCGCCAGCAGCGAGGGCAGGGTGACCTATGGCTACACCTTC
TRBD2 | TRBJ2-3 | - | TRBV2 | CASSLAGATDTQYF | TGTGCCAGCAGCCTAGCGGGGGCCACAGATACGCAGTATTTT
- | TRBJ2-5 | many | TRBV18 | CASSPLGRDGTQYF | TGTGCCAGCTCACCTCTTGGCAGGGACGGGACCCAGTACTTC
- | TRBJ2-7 | few | TRBV4-1 | CASSQETGDYEQYF | TGCGCCAGCAGCCAAGAGACGGGGGACTACGAGCAGTACTTC
TRBD2 | TRBJ2-1 | many | TRBV12-5 | CASGLVQGDYLQWEQFF | TGTGCTAGTGGTTTGGTACAAGGGGACTACTTACAATGGGAGCAGTTCTTC